These 20 T cell receptor beta chains originate from one sample sequenced in a study of cytomegalovirus exposure and HLA in healthy donors. TCRdb's copy holds only in-frame clones and misses some; the assay was immunoSEQ multiplex PCR. Seen here are roughly 80,000 clones, 85% to 95% observed once, and the top ten hold 0.65% to 0.7%. Sequences were obtained from PBMCs. The receptors were sampled from a man younger than 30 in good health and CMV-seronegative.

The chain has TRBV15 and TRBJ2-3, with 7 bases identical to TRBD2. Trimming removed 0 bases from V and 0 bases from J; junction bases left unmatched: 3. The germline V gene encodes CDR1 LNHNV and CDR2 YYDKDF (reference sequence). The CDR3 is 16 amino acids. For the CDR3, the DNA is TGTGCCACCAGCAGAGATTCGGGACTAAGCACAGATACGCAGTATTTT. This encodes CATSRDSGLSTDTQYF.

The chain employs TRBV6-1 and TRBJ2-5, with TRBD2 matching over 14 bases. J gave up 4 bases and V 4 bases, and 2 bases lay outside the gene matches. CDR1 MNHNS and CDR2 SASEGT come from the germline V gene. The CDR3 is made up of 15 amino acids. CDR3 sequence (DNA): TGTGCCAGCAGTGGACTAGCGGGGGGGCCAGAGACCCAGTACTTC. This codes for CASSGLAGGPETQYF.

The V gene is TRBV30, the J gene TRBJ1-4; D call uncertain. The germline V gene has CDR1 GTSNPN and CDR2 SVGIG (reference sequence). The germline V and J ends were trimmed by 3 bases and 8 bases, with 16 bases remaining between them. The CDR3 is 14 amino acids. CDR3 region: CAWSLVVRGEKLFF. In DNA form, the CDR3 reads TGTGCCTGGAGCCTGGTGGTAAGAGGAGAAAAACTGTTTTTT.

The chain has TRBV6-1 and TRBJ1-6; D unclear. Germline values: CDR1 MNHNS, CDR2 SASEGT. The CDR3 is 17 amino acids. The V end lost 3 bases, the J end lost 0 bases, and 12 bases lay between the germline ends. CDR3 residues: CASSDFQASSYNSPLHF. CDR3 nucleotides: TGTGCCAGCAGTGATTTCCAGGCGAGCTCCTATAATTCACCCCTCCACTTT.

The chain carries TRBV4-2 and TRBJ1-2; possibly TRBD1 for D (6 bases). Trimming took off 1 base at V and 1 base at J, with 10 bases between the two ends. The CDR3 spans 15 residues. Per the germline V gene, CDR1 is LGHNA and CDR2 is YNFKEQ. CDR3 coding DNA: TGTGCCAGCAGCCAAGGGCAGGGGATTAACTATGGCTACACCTTC. It translates to CASSQGQGINYGYTF.

This sequence joins TRBV11-3 and TRBJ2-3; TRBD1 aligns across 9 bases. V was pared by 5 bases and J by 5 bases, with 11 bases of the junction left unmatched. Germline lookup yields CDR1 SGHNT and CDR2 YENEEA. The CDR3 length is 16 residues. The DNA for the CDR3 is TGTGCCAGCAGCCGTTCGACCGGGACAGGGATAGATACGCAGTATTTT. It specifies CASSRSTGTGIDTQYF.

V is TRBV28 and J is TRBJ2-3; TRBD1 is a possible D gene (8 bases). The germline V gene has CDR1 MDHEN and CDR2 SYDVKM. The V end was cut by 9 bases, the J end by 1 base, with 17 bases between. This CDR3 is built from 15 residues. The CDR3 sequence: CASTPGGQGTDTQYF. CDR3 DNA: TGTGCCAGTACCCCGGGGGGACAGGGCACAGATACGCAGTATTTT.

DNA of the CDR3: TGTGCCAGCAGCACAGAGAGGGCTGAAGCTTTCTTT. Protein sequence: CASSTERAEAFF. The chain is built from TRBV7-9 and TRBJ1-1; unclear D gene. Germline V lookup: CDR1 SEHNR, CDR2 FQNEAQ (reference sequence). V was clipped by 5 bases and J by 6 bases, with 10 bases between them. The CDR3 consists of 12 residues.

The V and J genes are TRBV28 and TRBJ2-1, with D hard to call. CDR1 and CDR2 (germline): MDHEN, SYDVKM. V dropped 4 bases and J dropped 5 bases, with 3 bases sitting between them. The CDR3 runs 11 residues. CDR3 bases: TGTGCCAGCAGTTCTGACAATGAGCAGTTCTTC. It encodes CASSSDNEQFF.

The chain has TRBV6-5 and TRBJ2-5, with a tentative D call TRBD2 (6 bases). The CDR3 extends over 16 amino acids. Deletions cut 0 bases from V and 9 bases from J, with 20 bases between. The V gene's germline CDR1 is MNHEY and CDR2 SVGAGI. The CDR3 sequence: CASSYSRQTGGESQYF. DNA for the CDR3: TGTGCCAGCAGTTACTCGCGACAGACCGGCGGGGAGTCCCAGTACTTC.

This rearrangement joins TRBV18 to TRBJ1-6, with D possibly matching TRBD1 (6 bases). CDR1 is KGHSH and CDR2 is LQKENI in the germline V gene. The length of the CDR3 is 14 residues. Trimming stripped 2 bases from V and 9 bases from J, with 11 bases between. In nucleotides, the CDR3 is TGTGCCAGCTCACCAGATGACAGGATTTCACCCCTCCACTTT. It specifies CASSPDDRISPLHF. Full variable domain (rest looked up from reference TRBV18 and TRBJ1-6): NAGVMQNPRHLVRRRGQEARLRCSPMKGHSHVYWYRQLPEEGLKFMVYLQKENIIDESGMPKERFSAEFPKEGPSILRIQQVVRGDSAAYFCASSPDDRISPLHFGNGTRLTVT.

The rearrangement joins TRBV5-6 to TRBJ1-4; TRBD1 is a possible D gene (5 bases). Per the germline V gene, CDR1 is SGHDT and CDR2 is YYEEEE. The CDR3 extends over 14 amino acids. Trimming took 4 bases from V and 8 from J, leaving 15 bases between them. CDR3 protein: CASSATGGKEKLFF. The DNA of the CDR3 is TGTGCCAGCAGCGCCACCGGGGGAAAGGAAAAACTGTTTTTT.

In its sample, this clone was seen once. This chain joins TRBV11-2 and TRBJ1-1, with D unclear. This CDR3 region has 16 residues. Trimming took 2 bases from V and 0 from J, leaving 13 bases between them. Germline CDR1 is SGHAT and CDR2 is FQNNGV. The DNA for the CDR3 is TGTGCCAGCAGCTTATACGGGAATACAATGAACACTGAAGCTTTCTTT. It is translated as CASSLYGNTMNTEAFF.

The rearrangement uses TRBV5-1 and TRBJ1-2, with 10 nucleotides matching TRBD1. V lost 0 bases to trimming and J lost 4 bases; unmatched junction nucleotides: 6. The CDR3 consists of 16 residues. The germline V gene has CDR1 SGHRS and CDR2 YFSETQ. DNA of the CDR3: TGCGCCAGCAGCTTGGCCGGGACAGGGGACTTCTATGGCTACACCTTC. It codes for CASSLAGTGDFYGYTF.

The chain uses TRBV7-9 and TRBJ2-3; TRBD2 agrees at 8 bases. CDR1 and CDR2 from the germline V gene are SEHNR and FQNEAQ (reference sequence). CDR3 length equals 18 residues. The V segment lost 7 bases and the J segment 5 bases; nucleotides outside the gene matches: 20. The CDR3: CASNLIAGGSIRGDTQYF. The CDR3 DNA sequence: TGTGCCAGCAACCTGATCGCGGGGGGATCTATCCGGGGAGATACGCAGTATTTT.

The chain joins TRBV4-1 to TRBJ2-1, with D perhaps TRBD2 (6 bases). Trimming removed 1 base at V and 8 bases at J, with 12 bases between. Germline V gives CDR1 MGHRA, CDR2 YSYEKL. CDR3 size: 14 residues. CDR3 DNA: TGCGCCAGCAGCCAAGGACTAGTACCAGATGAGCAGTTCTTC. This sequence encodes CASSQGLVPDEQFF.

The chain is built from TRBV7-9 and TRBJ2-6, with TRBD1 identical over 8 bases. There are 12 residues in the CDR3. CDR1 SEHNR and CDR2 FQNEAQ come from the germline V gene (reference sequence). V was pared by 5 bases and J by 16 bases, with 7 bases of the junction left unmatched. The CDR3 nucleotides are TGTGCCAGCAGCCCTGGAACAGGGGGTCTGACTTTC. Translating it yields CASSPGTGGLTF.

The chain employs TRBV29-1 and TRBJ1-2; TRBD1 aligns across 11 bases. The CDR3 consists of 14 residues. CDR1 and CDR2 from the germline V gene are SQVTM and ANQGSEA. V trimming: 5 bases; J trimming: 0 bases; junction bases outside the gene matches: 2. In DNA form, the CDR3 reads TGCAGCGTTCGGACAGGGGGCGCTAACTATGGCTACACCTTC. Amino acid sequence: CSVRTGGANYGYTF.

This clone has more than one count but fewer than ten. V is TRBV15 and J is TRBJ2-3; TRBD1 matches at 9 bases. CDR1 and CDR2 (germline): LNHNV, YYDKDF (reference sequence). CDR3 size: 19 residues. V trimming: 1 base; J trimming: 2 bases; junction bases outside the gene matches: 13. DNA of the CDR3: TGTGCCACCAGCAGAGGTGCCCCGGGACAGGGCGGTTACACAGATACGCAGTATTTT. It encodes CATSRGAPGQGGYTDTQYF.

This chain uses TRBV19 with TRBJ2-7; perhaps TRBD2 as D (5 bases). Germline V gene data show CDR1 as LNHDA and CDR2 as SQIVND (reference sequence). The germline V and J ends were trimmed by 4 bases and 0 bases, with 10 bases remaining between them. The CDR3 consists of 14 residues. The CDR3 DNA follows: TGTGCCAGTAGTACGCTAGGGAGCTCCTACGAGCAGTACTTC. Amino acids: CASSTLGSSYEQYF. Combining the CDR3 with reference TRBV19 and TRBJ2-7 gives the whole variable domain DGGITQSPKYLFRKEGQNVTLSCEQNLNHDAMYWYRQDPGQGLRLIYYSQIVNDFQKGDIAEGYSVSREKKESFPLTVTSAQKNPTAFYLCASSTLGSSYEQYFGPGTRLTVT.